The TCR beta chain described here comes from a study of shared clonotypes between healthy human individuals. Looking at the study overall: The donor pool was made up of a couple of women and a few men aged 18 to 49. The study's findings and limits: Estimated clonotype richness was generally higher in naive than memory subsets. Sharing across four donors was highest in naive CD4 (roughly 5%) and lowest in memory CD8 (roughly 0.4%).

This clone has more than one count but fewer than ten. Its antigen is unidentified. Investigators divided CD4+ cells into CD45RA+ naive and CD45RA-negative memory subsets. V was pared by 4 bases and J by 5 bases, with 11 bases of the junction left unmatched. The CDR3 has 16 residues. Looked up from germline, CDR1 is SGHKS and CDR2 is YYEKEE (reference sequence). Assay used: immunoSEQ multiplex PCR; TCRdb lists only in-frame clones, some missing. The sample records 850,000 to 1,200,000 clones, around 76% being singletons. What was sequenced was memory CD4+ T cells sorted from blood. The subset is: CD45RA-negative fraction. The chain has TRBV5-5 and TRBJ2-5, with 10 bases fitting TRBD2. This clonotype was sampled from a man between 18 and 35 years old in good health. The CDR3 loop is CASSPLAGVRGETQYF. CDR3 nucleotides: TGTGCCAGCAGCCCTCTAGCGGGAGTACGAGGGGAGACCCAGTACTTC.